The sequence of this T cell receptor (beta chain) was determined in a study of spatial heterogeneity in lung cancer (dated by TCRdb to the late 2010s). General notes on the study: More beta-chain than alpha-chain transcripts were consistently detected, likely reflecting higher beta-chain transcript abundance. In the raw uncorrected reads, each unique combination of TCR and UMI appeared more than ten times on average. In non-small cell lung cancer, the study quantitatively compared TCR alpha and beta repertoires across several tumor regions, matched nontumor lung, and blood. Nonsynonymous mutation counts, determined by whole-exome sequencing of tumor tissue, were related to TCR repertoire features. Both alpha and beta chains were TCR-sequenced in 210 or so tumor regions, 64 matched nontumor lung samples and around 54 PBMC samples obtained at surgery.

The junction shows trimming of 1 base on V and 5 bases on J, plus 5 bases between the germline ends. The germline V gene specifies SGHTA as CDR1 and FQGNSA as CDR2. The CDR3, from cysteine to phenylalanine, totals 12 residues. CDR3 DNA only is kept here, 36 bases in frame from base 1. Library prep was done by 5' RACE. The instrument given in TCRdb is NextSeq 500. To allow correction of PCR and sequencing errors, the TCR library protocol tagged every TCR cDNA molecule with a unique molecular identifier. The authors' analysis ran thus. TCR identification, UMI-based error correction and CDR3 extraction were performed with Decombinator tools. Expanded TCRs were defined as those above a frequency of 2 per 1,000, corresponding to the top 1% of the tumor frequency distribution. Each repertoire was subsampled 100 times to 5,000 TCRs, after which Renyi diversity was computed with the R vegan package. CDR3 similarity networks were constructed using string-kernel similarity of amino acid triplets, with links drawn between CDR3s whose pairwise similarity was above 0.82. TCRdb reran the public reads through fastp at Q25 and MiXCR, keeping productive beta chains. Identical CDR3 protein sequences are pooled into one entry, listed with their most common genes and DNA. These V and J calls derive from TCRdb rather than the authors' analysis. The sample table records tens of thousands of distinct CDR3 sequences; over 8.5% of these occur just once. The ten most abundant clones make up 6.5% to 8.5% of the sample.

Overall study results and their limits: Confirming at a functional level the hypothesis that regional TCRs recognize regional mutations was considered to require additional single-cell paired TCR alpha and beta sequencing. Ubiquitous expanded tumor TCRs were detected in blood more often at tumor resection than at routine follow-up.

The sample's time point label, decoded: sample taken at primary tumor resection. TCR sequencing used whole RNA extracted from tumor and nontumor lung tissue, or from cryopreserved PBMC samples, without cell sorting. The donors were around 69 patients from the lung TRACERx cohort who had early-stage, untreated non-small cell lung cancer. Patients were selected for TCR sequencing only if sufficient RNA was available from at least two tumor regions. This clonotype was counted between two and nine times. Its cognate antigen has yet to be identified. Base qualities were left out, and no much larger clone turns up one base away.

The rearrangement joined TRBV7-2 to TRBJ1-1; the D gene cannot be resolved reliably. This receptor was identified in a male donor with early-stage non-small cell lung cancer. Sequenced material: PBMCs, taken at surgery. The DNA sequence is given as TGTGCCAGCAGCTTAGACGCTACTGAAGCTTTCTTT. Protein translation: CASSLDATEAFF. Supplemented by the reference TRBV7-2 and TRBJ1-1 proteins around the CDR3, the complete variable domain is GAGVSQSPSNKVTEKGKDVELRCDPISGHTALYWYRQSLGQGLEFLIYFQGNSAPDKSGLPSDRFSAERTGGSVSTLTIQRTQQEDSAVYLCASSLDATEAFFGQGTRLTVV.